Shown below are 10 T cell receptor beta chains from a single sample sequenced in a study of breast tumors, draining lymph nodes, adjacent tissues. The lymph nodes were axillary draining lymph nodes from breast cancer patients. TCRdb re-called the multiplex PCR reads through MiXCR, storing one row per CDR3 protein. The sample lists about 270,000 distinct CDR3 sequences; 30% to 35% were seen once. The sample consisted of axillary lymph node tissue. Receptors were obtained from a female donor with breast cancer. Some clones in this sample may be carry-over from other donors' samples.

This clonotype showed up many times. A junction boundary mismatches the germline segment, possibly from a read error. The chain couples TRBV7-7 to TRBJ2-5, with D maybe TRBD1 (6 bases). This CDR3 has 16 residues. The germline gives CDR1 SSHAT, CDR2 FNYEAQ (reference sequence). The CDR3 is CASSLGVGDTQETQYF. For the CDR3, the DNA is TGTGCTAGCAGCTTAGGAGTGGGGGACACCCAAGAGACCCAGTACTTC. Full variable domain (outside the CDR3, taken from reference TRBV7-7 and TRBJ2-5): GAGVSQSPRYKVTKRGQDVTLRCDPISSHATLYWYQQALGQGPEFLTYFNYEAQPDKSGLPSDRFSAERPEGSISTLTIQRTEQRDSAMYRCASSLGVGDTQETQYFGPGTRLLVL.

This clonotype was counted at least ten times. The chain recombines TRBV9 with TRBJ2-7; the match to TRBD2 covers 9 bases. V lost 0 bases, J lost 7 bases, and 5 bases stayed unmatched. Germline V CDR1 and CDR2: SGDLS, YYNGEE. The CDR3 is 14 residues long. CDR3 sequence: CASSVGPSGIEQYF. Here the CDR3 DNA reads TGTGCCAGCAGCGTAGGTCCTAGCGGGATAGAGCAGTACTTC.

This clonotype was recorded at least ten times. The chain is built from TRBV6-4 and TRBJ2-3, with D possibly being TRBD2 (7 bases). V lost 6 bases and J 2 bases, leaving 12 bases between the germline ends. The CDR3 runs to 14 residues. Germline V gene data show CDR1 as MRHNA and CDR2 as SNTAGT. The CDR3 nucleotides are TGTGCCAGCAGCGACGGGGGGCCCACAGATACGCAGTATTTT. This translates into CASSDGGPTDTQYF.

The chain couples TRBV5-1 to TRBJ2-7; no clear D gene. The V gene lost 0 bases and the J gene lost 0 bases, with 10 bases spanning the gap. CDR1 SGHRS and CDR2 YFSETQ come from the germline V gene. The CDR3 length is 15 residues. In DNA, the CDR3 is TGCGCCAGCAGCTTGGAAACCAGGAGCTCCTACGAGCAGTACTTC. Amino acids: CASSLETRSSYEQYF.

This clonotype appeared many times. The gene calls are TRBV19 and TRBJ2-6, with 7 bases that match TRBD1. Germline loops: CDR1 LNHDA, CDR2 SQIVND (reference sequence). The CDR3 spans 17 residues. V lost 5 bases, J lost 0 bases, and 7 bases stayed unmatched. CDR3 residues: CASSLDRASSGANVLTF. For the CDR3, the DNA is TGTGCCAGTAGTCTTGACAGGGCCTCCTCTGGGGCCAACGTCCTGACTTTC.

The J gene is TRBJ1-5, the V gene TRBV18; 12 bases are shared with TRBD1. This CDR3 is built from 18 residues. Germline CDR1 and CDR2: KGHSH and LQKENI. V gave up 4 bases and J gave up 6 bases; unmatched junction bases: 13. The CDR3 sequence: CASSRTGTGGSSGQPQHF. Here the CDR3 DNA reads TGTGCCAGCTCACGCACCGGGACAGGGGGCTCGAGCGGTCAGCCCCAGCATTTT.

There are a few counts of this clonotype. The chain carries TRBV6-1 and TRBJ2-7; D possibly corresponds to TRBD1 (5 bases). The CDR3 has 14 residues. Germline CDR1 MNHNS, CDR2 SASEGT. V was trimmed by 8 bases and J by 2 bases, leaving 16 bases between them. CDR3 amino acids: CASGWPGPPYEQYF. Here the CDR3 DNA reads TGTGCCAGCGGGTGGCCAGGGCCCCCCTACGAGCAGTACTTC.

This clonotype was picked up many times. The J gene is TRBJ2-2, the V gene TRBV12-5; D unclear. The CDR3 spans 15 residues. Germline V CDR1 and CDR2: LGHNT, FRNRAP. V lost 0 bases to trimming and J lost 0 bases, with 5 bases between them. This CDR3 reads CASGLVVANTGELFF. The CDR3 coding sequence is TGTGCTAGTGGTTTGGTGGTAGCGAACACCGGGGAGCTGTTTTTT.

This clonotype turned up a few times. This may be a read error, as it is one base from a much larger clone. The chain carries TRBV7-2 and TRBJ2-7; 11 bases are a match to TRBD2. The CDR3 has 15 residues. From germline, CDR1 is SGHTA and CDR2 FQGNSA. As DNA, the CDR3 is TGTGCCAGCAGCACGACTAGCGGGACCTCCTACGAGCAGCACTTC. This encodes CASSTTSGTSYEQHF.

This clonotype was counted a few times. The chain combines TRBV3-1 with TRBJ2-7; D is unresolved. The V and J ends lost 5 bases and 0 bases respectively, with 11 bases between them. The CDR3 length is 14 residues. Germline V CDR1 and CDR2: LGHDT, YNNKEL (reference sequence). The CDR3 DNA follows: TGTGCCAGCAGCTCGACAAGGAGCTCCTACGAGCAGTACTTC. Amino acid sequence: CASSSTRSSYEQYF.